This TCR beta chain is drawn from a study of control samples from healthy donors and cancer patients. Germline-derived CDR1 and CDR2 are SGHRS and YFSETQ. CDR3 size: 12 residues. The V end lost 4 bases, the J end lost 2 bases, and 6 bases lay between the germline ends. Libraries were prepared by immunoSEQ multiplex PCR; TCRdb keeps only in-frame clonotypes and omits some of them. The sample shows 70,000 or so clones, approximately 80% of them seen only once. Material for sequencing was PBMCs. This TCR was recovered from a woman between 45 and 60 years old with lung cancer. This chain joins TRBV5-1 and TRBJ1-1, with D hard to call. CDR3 protein: CASSRTNTEAFF. DNA for the CDR3: TGCGCCAGCAGCCGAACTAACACTGAAGCTTTCTTT.